These 7 T cell receptor beta chains were all obtained from the same sample, sequenced in a study of blood T cell repertoires in COVID-19. The table came from immunoSEQ multiplex PCR; TCRdb's copy has only in-frame clones and leaves some out. This sample has approximately 230,000 clones, with roughly 83% found just once. Material: peripheral blood. These receptors were collected from a man at least 80 years old with acute or convalescent COVID-19.

The genes are TRBV9 and TRBJ1-2, with a weak D call TRBD1 (5 bases). Trimming removed 3 bases at V and 4 bases at J, with 16 bases between. CDR3 length: 15 residues. Germline values: CDR1 SGDLS, CDR2 YYNGEE. The CDR3 loop is CASSAEIQDPYGYTF. CDR3 coding DNA: TGTGCCAGCAGCGCCGAAATACAGGATCCCTATGGCTACACCTTC.

This rearrangement joins TRBV5-1 to TRBJ2-1, with a tentative D call TRBD2 (6 bases). The CDR3 has 14 amino acids. V was shortened by 4 bases and J by 6 bases, with 14 bases between the two germline ends. The germline gives CDR1 SGHRS, CDR2 YFSETQ. CDR3 residues: CASSLARLGNEQFF. CDR3 coding DNA: TGCGCCAGCAGCCTAGCTAGACTAGGCAATGAGCAGTTCTTC.

This chain links TRBV4-1 with TRBJ2-6; no definite D call. This CDR3 spans 15 amino acids. CDR1 is MGHRA, CDR2 YSYEKL, per germline. The germline V and J ends were trimmed by 1 base and 4 bases, with 8 bases remaining between them. The CDR3 here is CASSQGLIGANVLTF. DNA of the CDR3: TGCGCCAGCAGCCAAGGACTGATCGGGGCCAACGTCCTGACTTTC.

This clone appeared many times. The genes are TRBV3-1 (or the pseudogene TRBV3-2) and TRBJ1-4; unclear D gene. In germline, CDR1 is LGHDT, CDR2 YNNKEL (reference sequence). The germline V and J ends were trimmed by 6 bases and 3 bases, with 11 bases remaining between them. The CDR3 covers 14 residues. This chain's CDR3 is CASSFGVANEKLFF. The CDR3 region has the DNA TGTGCCAGCAGTTTCGGGGTGGCTAATGAAAAACTGTTTTTT.

This chain connects TRBV4-1 to TRBJ2-7; 10 bases agree with TRBD2. V shed 3 bases, J shed 2 bases, and the junction held 10 bases outside the gene matches. The V gene's germline CDR1 is MGHRA and CDR2 YSYEKL. The CDR3 covers 17 residues. The DNA for the CDR3 is TGCGCCAGCAGCCAGTCCAGCGGGAGGGCCTTTCCCTACGAGCAGTACTTC. It is translated as CASSQSSGRAFPYEQYF.

This chain connects TRBV18 to TRBJ2-7; D might be TRBD2 (5 bases). The CDR3 loop spans 15 amino acids. Germline CDR1 and CDR2: KGHSH and LQKENI. V was clipped by 6 bases and J by 3 bases, with 18 bases between them. CDR3 sequence reads: CASSPRTQSGYEQYF. Here the CDR3 DNA reads TGTGCCAGCTCCCCAAGGACTCAATCGGGCTACGAGCAGTACTTC.

The chain joins TRBV7-7 to TRBJ2-2, with 7 nucleotides matching TRBD1. Germline CDR1 and CDR2: SSHAT and FNYEAQ (reference sequence). The CDR3 contains 16 residues. V was pared by 7 bases and J by 2 bases, with 10 bases of the junction left unmatched. CDR3 nucleotide sequence: TGTGCCAGCACCGCCTCCGGGGACAGAAACACCGGGGAGCTGTTTTTT. It translates to CASTASGDRNTGELFF.